This T cell receptor beta chain comes out of a study of cytomegalovirus exposure and HLA in healthy donors. This CDR3 has 16 residues. The germline V gene has CDR1 KGHSH and CDR2 LQKENI. V dropped 3 bases and J dropped 1 base, with 12 bases sitting between them. Researchers ran the PCR with 60 Vbeta and 13 Jbeta primers. Sequencing was performed with immunoSEQ multiplex PCR; in TCRdb, only in-frame clones are kept and a portion is missing. The table records roughly 98,000 clones, around 77% of them present only once. The sample consisted of PBMCs. The chain recombines TRBV18 with TRBJ2-2; no clear D. The TCR originated in a female donor in good health and CMV-seronegative. The CDR3 here is CASSPIVTRNTGELFF. DNA for the CDR3: TGTGCCAGCTCACCTATTGTCACCAGGAACACCGGGGAGCTGTTTTTT.